One and the same sample provided the 10 T cell receptor beta chains below, sequenced in a study of T cell responses to AZD1222 COVID-19 vaccine. The table came from immunoSEQ multiplex PCR; TCRdb's copy has only in-frame clones and leaves some out. The data contain 100,000 to 150,000 clones, 88% of them singletons. The input for sequencing was peripheral blood, taken on day 0 of MenACWY control vaccination. These receptors all come from an adult in good health.

The chain is built from TRBV7-9 and TRBJ2-5; D gene ambiguous. The CDR3 length is 13 residues. V was clipped by 5 bases and J by 1 base, with 8 bases between them. CDR1 is SEHNR and CDR2 is FQNEAQ in the germline V gene (reference sequence). The DNA of the CDR3 is TGTGCCAGCAGCCCGGCAGGCCAAGAGACCCAGTACTTC. Translated: CASSPAGQETQYF.

The chain recombines TRBV5-1 with TRBJ1-6, with unresolved D. V was cut by 3 bases and J by 0 bases, with 7 bases left in between. Germline CDR1 and CDR2: SGHRS and YFSETQ. This CDR3 has 15 residues. CDR3 nucleotide sequence: TGCGCCAGCAGCTCGGCAAGCTCCTATAATTCACCCCTCCACTTT. Translating it yields CASSSASSYNSPLHF.

The rearrangement links TRBV30 to TRBJ2-7, with 7 bases fitting TRBD1. The V and J ends lost 4 bases and 4 bases, in that order; junction bases with no gene match: 7. CDR1 is GTSNPN, CDR2 SVGIG, per germline (reference sequence). The CDR3 totals 13 residues. For the CDR3, the DNA is TGTGCCTGGATACCAACAGGGGTATACGAGCAGTACTTC. Translated, it gives CAWIPTGVYEQYF.

The chain links TRBV9 to TRBJ2-2; 7 bases agree with TRBD1. The CDR3 runs to 16 residues. With V trimmed by 4 bases and J by 6 bases, 12 bases remained unmatched. The germline V gene has CDR1 SGDLS and CDR2 YYNGEE. CDR3 loop: CASSPFGQGVAGELFF. For the CDR3, the DNA is TGTGCCAGCAGCCCTTTTGGCCAGGGGGTAGCCGGGGAGCTGTTTTTT.

This sequence joins TRBV27 and TRBJ2-3, with TRBD2 matching 8 bases. The V segment lost 2 bases and the J segment 4 bases; nucleotides outside the gene matches: 2. The CDR3 is made up of 14 amino acids. Germline CDR1 and CDR2: MNHEY and SMNVEV (reference sequence). The CDR3 is CASSLREGADTQYF. CDR3 DNA: TGTGCCAGCAGTTTACGGGAGGGAGCAGATACGCAGTATTTT.

This rearrangement joins TRBV24-1 to TRBJ2-7, with 8 nucleotides matching TRBD1. Trimming took 9 bases from V and 2 from J; bases not matched to a gene: 8. Germline CDR1 reads KGHDR; CDR2 reads SFDVKD. The CDR3 is made up of 14 amino acids. The CDR3 nucleotides read TGTGCCACCGCCCCCGGGACAGGAACCTACGAGCAGTACTTC. Translated: CATAPGTGTYEQYF.

This chain joins TRBV18 and TRBJ2-7; 11 nucleotides align to TRBD1. The CDR3 is made up of 16 amino acids. Trimming cost V 5 bases and J 5 bases; bases outside gene matches: 11. The germline V gene encodes CDR1 KGHSH and CDR2 LQKENI. The CDR3 protein is CASSANRDRGSHEQYF. The CDR3 coding sequence is TGTGCCAGCTCAGCCAACCGGGACAGGGGGTCTCACGAGCAGTACTTC.

This chain joins TRBV30 and TRBJ2-1, with D perhaps matching TRBD1 (5 bases). The V end lost 3 bases, the J end lost 4 bases, and 16 bases lay between the germline ends. The CDR3 contains 15 residues. Germline V lookup: CDR1 GTSNPN, CDR2 SVGIG (reference sequence). The CDR3 loop reads CAWSPGSGMYNEQFF. The CDR3 DNA is TGTGCCTGGAGCCCTGGGTCAGGGATGTACAATGAGCAGTTCTTC.

Concerning this clone itself: Relative to the germline gene, one junction end is altered; a read error may explain this. This chain links TRBV28 with TRBJ1-2; D ambiguous. The CDR3 sequence is 12 residues long. Germline lookup yields CDR1 MDHEN and CDR2 SYDVKM. The CDR3 DNA follows: TGTGCCAGCAGTTTTGCTAACCCACCGGCGGCCTTC. Protein sequence: CASSFANPPAAF.

This chain links TRBV11-2 with TRBJ1-1; D is possibly TRBD1 (6 bases). The CDR3 runs to 14 residues. Germline values: CDR1 SGHAT, CDR2 FQNNGV. With 7 bases removed from V and 10 bases from J, the gap between germline ends came to 22 bases. This chain's CDR3 is CASIPRTGWLGAFF. DNA for the CDR3: TGTGCCAGCATCCCCCGAACAGGGTGGTTGGGAGCTTTCTTT.